A selection of T cell receptor beta chains follows, all from one sample in a study of Ad26.COV2.S vaccination and SARS-CoV-2 variants. The method was immunoSEQ multiplex PCR; TCRdb's version includes in-frame clones alone and lacks a portion of them. Among fewer than 800,000 clones listed, around 90% were seen once. Sequencing used peripheral blood, obtained in a trial of Ad26.COV2.S vaccine versus placebo. The source is a person between 18 and 65 years old who received the Ad26.COV2.S COVID-19 vaccine or a placebo. The CDR3 runs from the conserved cysteine through the conserved F or W. D genes are given only for firm matches. Rows may omit the clone size; those that give it use once, few, many or a size class.

D gene	V gene	J gene	clone size	CDR3 protein	CDR3 DNA
.	TRBV7-6	TRBJ2-7	few	CASSLDRGLFYEQYF	TGTGCCAGCAGCTTAGACCGGGGGTTATTCTACGAGCAGTACTTC
.	TRBV30	TRBJ2-6	once	CARRDPLGGANVLTF	TGTGCCCGCAGGGACCCTCTGGGTGGGGCCAACGTCCTGACTTTC
.	TRBV5-1	TRBJ2-5	few	CASSNPGQLETQYF	TGCGCCAGCAGCAATCCGGGACAACTGGAGACCCAGTACTTC
.	TRBV30	TRBJ1-6	.	CAWKPRAGGTTSPLHF	TGTGCCTGGAAACCCCGAGCCGGGGGCACTACCTCACCCCTCCACTTT
TRBD1	TRBV4-2	TRBJ2-2	.	CASSQHRDRTGELFF	TGTGCCAGCAGCCAACACCGGGACAGGACCGGGGAGCTGTTTTTT
.	TRBV11-2	TRBJ1-1	.	CASSFGTQNTEAFF	TGTGCCAGCAGCTTTGGGACACAGAACACTGAAGCTTTCTTT
.	TRBV19	TRBJ2-7	.	CASSPRQIPYEQYF	TGTGCCAGTAGTCCCCGACAGATTCCCTACGAGCAGTACTTC
.	TRBV6-6	TRBJ2-7	once	CASSSDNRASYEQYF	TGTGCCAGCAGCTCGGACAATAGGGCCTCCTACGAGCAGTACTTC
.	TRBV9	TRBJ1-3	.	CASSRQGRSGNTIYF	TGTGCCAGCAGCCGGCAGGGGCGGTCTGGAAACACCATATATTTT
.	TRBV2	TRBJ2-2	.	CASIGDVDTNTGELFF	TGTGCCAGCATAGGAGACGTGGACACGAACACCGGGGAGCTGTTTTTT
.	TRBV18	TRBJ2-7	.	CASSGGPIGYEQYF	TGTGCCAGCTCAGGGGGCCCCATTGGGTACGAGCAGTACTTC
.	TRBV7-9	TRBJ1-1	once	CASSLAPVHLNTEAFF	TGTGCCAGCAGCTTAGCGCCAGTCCATTTGAACACTGAAGCTTTCTTT
TRBD1	TRBV19	TRBJ2-7	.	CASRIGAGGAYEQYF	TGTGCCAGTAGGATAGGTGCAGGGGGCGCGTACGAGCAGTACTTC
.	TRBV5-1	TRBJ1-6	.	CASSPSRGSYNSPLHF	TGCGCCAGCAGCCCCTCGCGGGGCTCCTATAATTCACCCCTCCACTTT
.	TRBV2	TRBJ2-2	.	CASSPGLSNTGELFF	TGTGCCAGCAGTCCGGGACTGTCGAACACCGGGGAGCTGTTTTTT
.	TRBV12-3/TRBV12-4	TRBJ2-2	.	CASESRSGELFF	TGTGCCAGCGAGTCCCGTTCCGGGGAGCTGTTTTTT
.	TRBV3-1/TRBV3-2	TRBJ2-7	.	CASSLGHEQYF	TGTGCCAGCAGCCTCGGCCACGAGCAGTACTTC
TRBD1	TRBV15	TRBJ1-5	once	CATGDRMVNQPQHF	TGTGCCACCGGGGACAGGATGGTCAATCAGCCCCAGCATTTT
TRBD1	TRBV27	TRBJ1-2	.	CASRPFGTGGHGYTF	TGTGCCAGCAGGCCCTTCGGGACAGGGGGACATGGCTACACCTTC
.	TRBV30	TRBJ1-2	.	CAWSVIPLDGYTF	TGTGCCTGGAGTGTGATCCCACTCGATGGCTACACCTTC
TRBD2	TRBV5-1	TRBJ2-1	once	CASSWTAGGSGGLEQFF	TGCGCCAGCAGCTGGACAGCGGGAGGTAGCGGGGGGCTTGAGCAGTTCTTC
TRBD2	TRBV2	TRBJ2-1	.	CASGAGELNEQFF	TGTGCCAGCGGAGCGGGAGAACTCAATGAGCAGTTCTTC
TRBD2	TRBV6-4	TRBJ2-1	.	CASSRSGTSGIDNEQFF	TGTGCCAGCAGTCGTTCCGGGACTAGCGGGATTGACAATGAGCAGTTCTTC
.	TRBV21-1	TRBJ2-7	once	CASPIGVGEDYEQYF	TGTGCCAGCCCGATAGGGGTAGGGGAGGACTACGAGCAGTACTTC
.	TRBV7-9	TRBJ1-6	.	CASSLGTYNSPLHF	TGTGCCAGCAGCTTAGGGACGTACAATTCACCCCTCCACTTT
.	TRBV6-1	TRBJ1-3	once	CASSSPAGAGNTIYF	TGTGCCAGCAGTTCTCCGGCAGGGGCTGGAAACACCATATATTTT
TRBD1	TRBV5-1	TRBJ2-2	.	CASSLTGDTGELFF	TGCGCCAGCAGCTTAACAGGGGACACCGGGGAGCTGTTTTTT
.	TRBV19	TRBJ2-1	.	CASSIPRPYNEQFF	TGTGCCAGTAGTATCCCTCGGCCGTACAATGAGCAGTTCTTC
.	TRBV29-1	TRBJ1-2	.	CSVAGESGYTF	TGCAGCGTTGCGGGGGAAAGTGGCTACACCTTC
.	TRBV11-2	TRBJ1-2	.	CASSPIQTLYRYGYTF	TGTGCCAGCAGCCCGATACAGACCCTGTACCGCTATGGCTACACCTTC
.	TRBV10-3	TRBJ2-5	.	CAISEFISRGGQETQYF	TGTGCCATCAGTGAATTTATAAGTAGGGGCGGTCAAGAGACCCAGTACTTC
.	TRBV6-5	TRBJ2-5	.	CASSYSVGETQYF	TGTGCCAGCAGTTACTCGGTCGGAGAGACCCAGTACTTC
TRBD2	TRBV6-1	TRBJ2-3	.	CASSEASLAGGTDTQYF	TGTGCCAGCAGTGAAGCGTCGTTAGCGGGAGGGACAGATACGCAGTATTTT
TRBD1	TRBV29-1	TRBJ1-2	.	CSARDSSNTNYGYTF	TGCAGCGCACGGGACAGCAGCAACACTAACTATGGCTACACCTTC
TRBD2	TRBV11-2	TRBJ2-5	.	CASSLEWEGETQYF	TGTGCCAGCAGCTTAGAATGGGAGGGGGAGACCCAGTACTTC
.	TRBV4-1	TRBJ1-2	.	CASSQDVPTNYGYTF	TGCGCCAGCAGCCAAGACGTCCCTACAAACTATGGCTACACCTTC
.	TRBV19	TRBJ2-5	.	CASSTTGLETQYF	TGTGCCAGTAGTACAACAGGGTTGGAGACCCAGTACTTC
.	TRBV29-1	TRBJ2-3	.	CSVEKGLGDTQYF	TGCAGCGTTGAAAAAGGGCTCGGCGATACGCAGTATTTT
.	TRBV4-2	TRBJ1-2	.	CASSQVTVDYGYTF	TGTGCCAGCAGCCAGGTTACAGTAGACTATGGCTACACCTTC
.	TRBV11-2	TRBJ2-2	.	CASSLVHKTGELFF	TGTGCCAGCAGCTTAGTCCACAAGACCGGGGAGCTGTTTTTT
TRBD1	TRBV27	TRBJ1-4	.	CASSSGQFEKLFF	TGTGCCAGCAGTTCGGGACAGTTTGAAAAACTGTTTTTT
.	TRBV19	TRBJ2-6	.	CASSLGSSGANVLTF	TGTGCCAGTAGTCTAGGGTCTTCTGGGGCCAACGTCCTGACTTTC
TRBD1	TRBV3-1/TRBV3-2	TRBJ1-2	.	CASSHLDRLGDRGYTF	TGTGCCAGCAGCCATCTGGACAGGTTGGGGGACAGAGGCTACACCTTC
.	TRBV2	TRBJ1-5	.	CASIGGGNQPQHF	TGTGCCAGCATCGGGGGGGGAAATCAGCCCCAGCATTTT
.	TRBV2	TRBJ2-7	.	CATRAGGVYEQYF	TGTGCCACCAGAGCCGGAGGGGTATACGAGCAGTACTTC
TRBD2	TRBV7-2	TRBJ2-5	.	CASSSRPGEGETQYF	TGTGCCAGCAGCTCCCGCCCGGGGGAGGGAGAGACCCAGTACTTC
TRBD2	TRBV29-1	TRBJ2-7	.	CSVEISTSGGYEQYF	TGCAGCGTTGAAATTTCGACTAGCGGGGGATACGAGCAGTACTTC
TRBD2	TRBV7-2	TRBJ2-7	.	CASSLVASGDYEQYF	TGTGCCAGCAGCTTAGTGGCTAGCGGCGACTACGAGCAGTACTTC
.	TRBV4-1	TRBJ2-1	once	CASSQTVLGYQNEQFF	TGCGCCAGCAGCCAAACCGTCTTGGGGTATCAAAATGAGCAGTTCTTC
.	TRBV6-5	TRBJ1-3	few	CASSYSGVTGNTIYF	TGTGCCAGCAGTTACTCCGGGGTGACTGGAAACACCATATATTTT
.	TRBV6-5	TRBJ2-7	.	CASSFGLLSSYEQYF	TGTGCCAGCAGTTTCGGACTTCTCAGCTCCTACGAGCAGTACTTC
.	TRBV11-3	TRBJ2-2	.	CASSAHREASTGELFF	TGTGCCAGCAGCGCCCACAGGGAGGCGAGCACCGGGGAGCTGTTTTTT
TRBD1	TRBV2	TRBJ1-5	.	CASSPDRGQEPQHF	TGTGCCAGCAGTCCCGACAGGGGGCAGGAGCCCCAGCATTTT
TRBD1	TRBV6-2/TRBV6-3	TRBJ2-7	.	CASSYGAGTGTYEQYF	TGTGCCAGCAGTTATGGGGCCGGGACAGGGACCTACGAGCAGTACTTC
.	TRBV19	TRBJ2-7	.	CASSPAGRDYEQYF	TGTGCCAGTAGTCCGGCAGGCCGCGACTACGAGCAGTACTTC